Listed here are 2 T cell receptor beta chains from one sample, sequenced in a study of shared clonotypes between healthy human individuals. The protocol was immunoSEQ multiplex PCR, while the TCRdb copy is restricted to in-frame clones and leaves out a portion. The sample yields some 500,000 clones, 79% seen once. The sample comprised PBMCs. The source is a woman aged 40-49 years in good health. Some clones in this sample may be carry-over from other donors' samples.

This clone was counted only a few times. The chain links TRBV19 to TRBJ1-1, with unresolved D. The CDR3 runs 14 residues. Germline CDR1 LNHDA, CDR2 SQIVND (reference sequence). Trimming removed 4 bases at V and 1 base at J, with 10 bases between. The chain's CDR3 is CASSSLGRNTEAFF. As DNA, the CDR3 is TGTGCCAGTAGTAGCCTCGGCAGGAACACTGAAGCTTTCTTT.

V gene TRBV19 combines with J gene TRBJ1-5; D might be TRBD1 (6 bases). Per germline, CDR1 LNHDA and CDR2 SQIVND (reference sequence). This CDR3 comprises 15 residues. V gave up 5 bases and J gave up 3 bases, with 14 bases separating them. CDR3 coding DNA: TGTGCCAGTAGTCCCCGGACAGCGCTCAATCAGCCCCAGCATTTT. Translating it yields CASSPRTALNQPQHF.